This T cell receptor (beta chain) was sequenced in a study of cytomegalovirus exposure and HLA in healthy donors. Study observations and caveats: Accurate prediction of HLA-A and HLA-B alleles (for most subjects) was reportedly achieved from TCR beta sequences. There were reportedly fewer N-insertions in an Asian-associated ancestry cluster than the roughly 610-donor mean, in a later analysis. Earlier analysis looked at TCR beta V segments, and most were productive about 87% or about 30% of the time.

For this clone: Its antigen is unknown.

In the PCR, 60 Vbeta and 13 Jbeta primers were used. The assay was immunoSEQ multiplex PCR, and TCRdb's table has in-frame clones only and misses some. The clone table shows 95,000 to 150,000 clones, with the ten largest holding 2.5% to 3%. The germline V gene encodes CDR1 SQVTM and CDR2 ANQGSEA. Losses at the gene ends were 7 bases for V and 7 bases for J; bases not matched to a gene: 16. This CDR3 has 17 amino acids. The rearrangement uses TRBV29-1 and TRBJ2-2, with 12 nucleotides matching TRBD1. Sequencing was performed on PBMCs. This receptor was identified in a man aged 25 to 40 in good health and CMV-seronegative. CDR3: CSARRKGTGGTGGELFF. DNA for the CDR3: TGCAGCGCCCGGAGAAAGGGGACAGGGGGCACGGGCGGGGAGCTGTTTTTT.